The 18 T cell receptor beta chains given below trace back to one sample, sequenced in a study of T cell responses to AZD1222 COVID-19 vaccine. Profiled with immunoSEQ multiplex PCR; TCRdb holds only in-frame clones, not every one. The sample includes some 140,000 clones, 70% to 90% of them seen just once. The sequences come from peripheral blood, collected on day 0 of AZD1222 vaccination. The receptors derive from an adult in good health.

This chain links TRBV10-3 with TRBJ2-7; D not resolved. The V end lost 11 bases, the J end lost 2 bases, and 16 bases lay between the germline ends. Per the germline V gene, CDR1 is ENHRY and CDR2 is SYGVKD. CDR3 length: 13 residues. The DNA of the CDR3 is TGTGCCGTTAGAACGACCGCAGCCTACGAGCAGTACTTC. It translates to CAVRTTAAYEQYF.

V gene TRBV5-1 combines with J gene TRBJ1-1; 8 bases line up with TRBD1. V lost 1 base to trimming and J lost 4 bases; unmatched junction nucleotides: 6. CDR1 is SGHRS and CDR2 is YFSETQ in the germline V gene. There are 15 residues in the CDR3. The CDR3 is CASSLKDRAGTEAFF. CDR3 sequence (DNA): TGCGCCAGCAGCTTGAAGGACAGGGCGGGCACTGAAGCTTTCTTT.

J is TRBJ1-1 and V is TRBV28; D is unclear. The CDR3 is 11 residues long. CDR1 and CDR2 (germline): MDHEN, SYDVKM. Trimming left V 10 bases short and J 1 base short, with 7 bases between. CDR3 DNA: TGTGCCACCTATTCGAACACTGAAGCTTTCTTT. Translating it yields CATYSNTEAFF.

The rearrangement joins TRBV7-6 to TRBJ2-3, with 8 bases identical to TRBD2. Germline lookup yields CDR1 SGHVS and CDR2 FNYEAQ. This CDR3 is 18 amino acids long. V lost 2 bases and J lost 1; bases outside the gene matches: 11. CDR3 in DNA: TGTGCCAGCAGCTTATTTTCTCCAATAGCGGGGCGCACAGATACGCAGTATTTT. It yields the protein CASSLFSPIAGRTDTQYF.

This clone has just one count. V is TRBV27 and J is TRBJ2-2, with 14 nucleotides matching TRBD2. V lost 6 bases and J lost 6; bases outside the gene matches: 3. Germline CDR1 is MNHEY and CDR2 is SMNVEV (reference sequence). The CDR3 is 15 amino acids. The CDR3 loop reads CASRPGLAGAGELFF. CDR3 DNA sequence: TGTGCCAGCAGACCGGGACTAGCGGGAGCCGGGGAGCTGTTTTTT.

The chain employs TRBV7-9 and TRBJ1-2; D remains ambiguous. Germline-derived CDR1 and CDR2 are SEHNR and FQNEAQ (reference sequence). The V and J ends lost 5 bases and 7 bases respectively, with 11 bases between them. The CDR3 extends over 12 amino acids. CDR3 nucleotide sequence: TGTGCCAGCAGCCCACCTGTGGGTGGCTACACCTTC. Residues: CASSPPVGGYTF.

The CDR3 nucleotides are TGTGCCTGGTCGCCGGGACTGCAGAACACTGAAGCTTTCTTT. Translation gives CAWSPGLQNTEAFF. The V and J genes are TRBV30 and TRBJ1-1, with a tentative D call TRBD1 (5 bases). The V gene's germline CDR1 is GTSNPN and CDR2 SVGIG (reference sequence). The CDR3 loop spans 14 amino acids. V lost 5 bases to trimming and J lost 1 base, with 14 bases between them.

The chain links TRBV5-6 to TRBJ1-1, with TRBD1 matching 10 bases. V gave up 1 base and J gave up 1 base; unmatched junction bases: 7. This CDR3 comprises 17 residues. The germline CDR1 and CDR2 sequences are SGHDT and YYEEEE. The chain's CDR3 is CASSLTGTGVKNTEAFF. CDR3 bases: TGTGCCAGCAGCTTGACCGGGACAGGGGTTAAGAACACTGAAGCTTTCTTT. The whole variable domain, filled in from reference TRBV5-6 and TRBJ1-1, reads DAGVTQSPTHLIKTRGQQVTLRCSPKSGHDTVSWYQQALGQGPQFIFQYYEEEERQRGNFPDRFSGHQFPNYSSELNVNALLLGDSALYLCASSLTGTGVKNTEAFFGQGTRLTVV.

The J gene is TRBJ1-1, the V gene TRBV9; D uncertain. V dropped 0 bases and J dropped 0 bases, with 6 bases sitting between them. The CDR3 is 14 amino acids. Germline V CDR1 and CDR2: SGDLS, YYNGEE. The CDR3 nucleotides are TGTGCCAGCAGCGTAGATAGGGTGAACACTGAAGCTTTCTTT. Translating it yields CASSVDRVNTEAFF.

This chain links TRBV27 with TRBJ1-1, with a possible D match to TRBD1 (6 bases). The V gene's germline CDR1 is MNHEY and CDR2 SMNVEV (reference sequence). The CDR3 consists of 14 residues. Trimming shortened V by 6 bases and J by 5 bases, and 16 bases separated the two germline ends. The CDR3 DNA reads as TGTGCCAGCAGGCTGGACTGGGGGCCTACTGAAGCTTTCTTT. Translation: CASRLDWGPTEAFF.

The chain is built from TRBV2 and TRBJ1-5, with 9 nucleotides matching TRBD1. The germline CDR1 and CDR2 sequences are SNHLY and FYNNEI. This CDR3 spans 15 amino acids. V trimming: 4 bases; J trimming: 7 bases; junction bases outside the gene matches: 8. The chain's CDR3 is CASSAEQGARQPQHF. In DNA form, the CDR3 reads TGTGCCAGCAGTGCCGAACAGGGGGCGAGGCAGCCCCAGCATTTT.

The gene calls are TRBV2 and TRBJ2-2, with TRBD1 identical over 7 bases. After removal of 2 bases from V and 6 bases from J, the junction contained 12 bases not matched to a gene. The CDR3 spans 17 residues. Germline V CDR1 and CDR2: SNHLY, FYNNEI. The DNA of the CDR3 is TGTGCCAGCAGTGAAAGAGGGCAGGGGGTGCTTTCCGGGGAGCTGTTTTTT. Its translation is CASSERGQGVLSGELFF.

V and J are TRBV5-4 and TRBJ2-4; possibly TRBD1 for D (5 bases). V was clipped by 3 bases and J by 1 base, with 11 bases between them. Germline V gene lookup returns CDR1 SGHNT and CDR2 YYREEE (reference sequence). The CDR3 covers 15 residues. In DNA form, the CDR3 reads TGTGCCAGCAGCTCCCAGGGAATGGCCAAAAACATTCAGTACTTC. Protein: CASSSQGMAKNIQYF. Full variable domain (rest looked up from reference TRBV5-4 and TRBJ2-4): ETGVTQSPTHLIKTRGQQVTLRCSSQSGHNTVSWYQQALGQGPQFIFQYYREEENGRGNFPPRFSGLQFPNYSSELNVNALELDDSALYLCASSSQGMAKNIQYFGAGTRLSVL.

V usage is TRBV19 and J usage is TRBJ1-2; D unresolved. V was cut by 9 bases and J by 4 bases, with 9 bases left in between. CDR3 length: 11 residues. In germline, CDR1 is LNHDA, CDR2 SQIVND (reference sequence). CDR3 DNA sequence: TGTGCCAGCGCGGCTGGCTATGGCTACACCTTC. It codes for CASAAGYGYTF. The full variable domain, completed using reference TRBV19 and TRBJ1-2, is DGGITQSPKYLFRKEGQNVTLSCEQNLNHDAMYWYRQDPGQGLRLIYYSQIVNDFQKGDIAEGYSVSREKKESFPLTVTSAQKNPTAFYLCASAAGYGYTFGSGTRLTVV.

The chain couples TRBV5-8 to TRBJ1-1, with 7 bases fitting TRBD1. Germline CDR1 is SGHTS and CDR2 is YDEGEE. V lost 3 bases and J lost 4; bases outside the gene matches: 6. The CDR3 consists of 14 residues. The CDR3 DNA reads as TGTGCCAGCAGCTATGAGACAGGGACCACTGAAGCTTTCTTT. Its translation is CASSYETGTTEAFF. The whole variable domain, remainder taken from reference TRBV5-8 and TRBJ1-1, is EAGVTQSPTHLIKTRGQQATLRCSPISGHTSVYWYQQALGLGLQFLLWYDEGEERNRGNFPPRFSGRQFPNYSSELNVNALELEDSALYLCASSYETGTTEAFFGQGTRLTVV.

Only a few counts were recorded for this clone. CDR3 protein: CASSRGGSAQEQYF. As DNA, the CDR3 is TGTGCCAGCAGCCGGGGGGGTAGCGCCCAGGAGCAGTACTTC. The J gene is TRBJ2-7, the V gene TRBV9; 8 bases are shared with TRBD2. J gave up 7 bases and V 4 bases, and 10 bases lay outside the gene matches. In germline, CDR1 is SGDLS, CDR2 YYNGEE. The CDR3 is 14 amino acids.

J is TRBJ1-2 and V is TRBV4-1, with 8 bases lining up with TRBD1. Looked up from germline, CDR1 is MGHRA and CDR2 is YSYEKL. Trimming cost V 4 bases and J 7 bases; bases outside gene matches: 8. This CDR3 has 14 residues. The CDR3 DNA reads TGCGCCAGCAGCCCACAGACAGGGGTGCGTGGCTACACCTTC. It translates to CASSPQTGVRGYTF.

J is TRBJ2-7 and V is TRBV28; possibly TRBD2 for D (5 bases). The germline V gene encodes CDR1 MDHEN and CDR2 SYDVKM. Trimming took off 3 bases at V and 0 bases at J, with 12 bases between the two ends. There are 15 residues in the CDR3. CDR3 DNA: TGTGCCAGCAGTTTCAACCCCGGGAACTCCTACGAGCAGTACTTC. Its translation: CASSFNPGNSYEQYF. The full variable domain, in which reference TRBV28 and TRBJ2-7 provide the parts outside the CDR3, is DVKVTQSSRYLVKRTGEKVFLECVQDMDHENMFWYRQDPGLGLRLIYFSYDVKMKEKGDIPEGYSVSREKKERFSLILESASTNQTSMYLCASSFNPGNSYEQYFGPGTRLTVT.